This TCR beta chain was captured by sequencing in a study of T cell changes during pregnancy in multiple sclerosis. Clones were sequenced by immunoSEQ multiplex PCR, and TCRdb holds only the in-frame ones, with some missing. The sample carries under 65,000 clones, about 94% recorded once. The length of the CDR3 is 15 residues. V lost 9 bases, J lost 2 bases, and 17 bases lay in between. Germline CDR1 and CDR2: LNHNV and YYDKDF (reference sequence). The J gene is TRBJ1-5, the V gene TRBV15; D ambiguous. The sequences come from CD8+ T cells from peripheral blood mononuclear cells, collected after pregnancy. The sequence derives from a female donor with multiple sclerosis, enrolled in a pregnancy study. The CDR3 region has the DNA TGTGCCACGGCTGCGGGAAAGATGGGCAATCAGCCCCAGCATTTT. Amino acid sequence: CATAAGKMGNQPQHF.